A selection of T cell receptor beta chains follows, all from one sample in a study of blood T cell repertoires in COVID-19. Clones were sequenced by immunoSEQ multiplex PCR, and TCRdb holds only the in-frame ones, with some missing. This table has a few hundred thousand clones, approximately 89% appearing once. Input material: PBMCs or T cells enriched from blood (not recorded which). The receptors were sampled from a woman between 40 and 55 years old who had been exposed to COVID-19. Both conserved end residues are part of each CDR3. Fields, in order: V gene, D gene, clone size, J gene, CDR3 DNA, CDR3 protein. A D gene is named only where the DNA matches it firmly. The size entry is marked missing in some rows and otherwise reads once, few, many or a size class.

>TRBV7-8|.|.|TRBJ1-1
TGTGCCAGCATCGTTGAGGTGGGGAACACTGAAGCTTTCTTT
CASIVEVGNTEAFF
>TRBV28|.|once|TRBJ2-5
TGTGCCAGCAGGCCCACACAGGGTAGGGGGGAGACCCAGTACTTC
CASRPTQGRGETQYF
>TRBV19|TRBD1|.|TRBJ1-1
TGTGCCAGTAGAAAGGGCGACAGGGAGCGGAATGAAGCTTTCTTT
CASRKGDRERNEAFF
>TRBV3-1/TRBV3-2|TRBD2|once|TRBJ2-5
TGTGCCAGCAGCCAACTACTAGCGGAGCCTGGGACCCAGTACTTC
CASSQLLAEPGTQYF
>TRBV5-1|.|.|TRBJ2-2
TGCGCCAGCAGCTTGGCAGGTTACACCGGGGAGCTGTTTTTT
CASSLAGYTGELFF
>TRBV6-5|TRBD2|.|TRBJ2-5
TGTGCCAGCAGTTACTCGCGGGGGGGCCTCGAGACCCAGTACTTC
CASSYSRGGLETQYF
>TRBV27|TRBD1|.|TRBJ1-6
TGTGCCAGCAGTTTCGGACAGGGCTGGTCACCCCTCCACTTT
CASSFGQGWSPLHF
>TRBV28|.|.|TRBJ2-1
TGTGCCAGCATTTTCGGGGGTACAAGGAATGAGCAGTTCTTC
CASIFGGTRNEQFF
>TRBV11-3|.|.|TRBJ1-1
TGTGCCAGCAGCTTACGGTTAATCCTTTCGAACACTGAAGCTTTCTTT
CASSLRLILSNTEAFF
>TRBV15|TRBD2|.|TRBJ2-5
TGTGCCACCAGCTGGAGAACCGGGACTAGCGGGGGAGAGACCCAGTACTTC
CATSWRTGTSGGETQYF
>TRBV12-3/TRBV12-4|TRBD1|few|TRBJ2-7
TGTGCCAGCAGTTTCAGGGGGCTCGAGCAGTACTTC
CASSFRGLEQYF
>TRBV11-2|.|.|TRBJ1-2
TGTGCCAGCAGCCCCGACAGAGCGACTGGCTACACCTTC
CASSPDRATGYTF
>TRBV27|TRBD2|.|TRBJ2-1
TGTGCCAAAAAGGAGCTCTTAGTGATGCGGACTAGCGTTCAGTCGCAATACAATGAGCAGTTCTTC
CAKKELLVMRTSVQSQYNEQFF
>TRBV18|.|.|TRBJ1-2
TGTGCCAGCTCACCAGGCAGGGGTGGCGGCTACACCTTC
CASSPGRGGGYTF
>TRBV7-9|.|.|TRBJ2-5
TGTGCCAGCAGCTTAGGCGAAGAGACCCAGTACTTC
CASSLGEETQYF
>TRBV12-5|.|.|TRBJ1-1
TGTGCTAGTGGGGCCGACAGTTTGAACACTGAAGCTTTCTTT
CASGADSLNTEAFF
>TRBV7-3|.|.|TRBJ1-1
TGTGCCAGCAGCTCCACGGGTGTATGGACTGAAGCTTTCTTT
CASSSTGVWTEAFF
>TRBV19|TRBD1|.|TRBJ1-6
TGTGCCAGTAGGAAAGGGGGCCAATATAATTCACCCCTCCACTTT
CASRKGGQYNSPLHF
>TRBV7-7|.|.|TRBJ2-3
TGTGCTAGCAGCTTTCGCCTAGATCTAATCGGCGATACGCAGTATTTT
CASSFRLDLIGDTQYF
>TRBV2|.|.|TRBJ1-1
TGTGCCACCCTGCCCCCAGGGGCGTCGTCGGCCACTGAAGCTTTCTTT
CATLPPGASSATEAFF
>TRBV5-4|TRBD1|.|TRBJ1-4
TGTGCCAGCAGTCTTGGGACAGGGGGCATGAGTGAAAAACTGTTTTTT
CASSLGTGGMSEKLFF
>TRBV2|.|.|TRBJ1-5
TGTGCCAGCCACGTAGCGGCTAGCAATCAGCCCCAGCATTTT
CASHVAASNQPQHF
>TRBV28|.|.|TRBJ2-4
TGTGCCAGCAGCCGCCCCGAACAGGGTTTAGCCAAAAACATTCAGTACTTC
CASSRPEQGLAKNIQYF
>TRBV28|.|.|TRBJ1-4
TGTGCCAGCGGAGGGTTCGGGAATGAAAAACTGTTTTTT
CASGGFGNEKLFF
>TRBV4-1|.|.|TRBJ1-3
TGCGCCAGCAGCCAAGGTGGCGGAACCTCTGGAAACACCATATATTTT
CASSQGGGTSGNTIYF
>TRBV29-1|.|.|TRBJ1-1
TGCAGCGTTGAAGACATTATGACAGGCGCGGGAGCTTTCTTT
CSVEDIMTGAGAFF
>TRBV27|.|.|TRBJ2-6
TGTGCCAGTACTGCCGGGATTTTCACCTCCGGGGCCAACGTCCTGACTTTC
CASTAGIFTSGANVLTF